The clone carrying this T cell receptor (beta chain) is a singleton in its sample. The entry originates in a study of T cell responses to AZD1222 COVID-19 vaccine. The germline V gene encodes CDR1 GTSNPN and CDR2 SVGIG (reference sequence). Unmatched junction bases numbered 9, after V lost 1 base and J lost 8 bases. This CDR3 is built from 14 residues. The assay was immunoSEQ multiplex PCR, and TCRdb's table has in-frame clones only and misses some. The sample carries fewer than 120,000 clones, approximately 94% recorded once. Material: peripheral blood, obtained 28 days after the second AZD1222 dose. This clonotype was obtained from an adult who received the AZD1222 COVID-19 vaccine. The chain uses TRBV30 and TRBJ1-2; 8 nucleotides align to TRBD1. CDR3 in DNA: TGTGCCTGGAGTGCCCTGACAGGGGACGTAGGCTACACCTTC. The encoded protein is CAWSALTGDVGYTF.